The 23 T cell receptor beta chains reported below all come from one sample, sequenced in a study of T cell responses to AZD1222 COVID-19 vaccine. Clones were read by immunoSEQ multiplex PCR, and TCRdb kept only the in-frame ones, dropping some. The repertoire holds 150,000 to 200,000 clones, 88% seen once, with roughly 27% in the top ten. The sample in question was peripheral blood, obtained 28 days after the second AZD1222 dose. The receptors originated from an adult who received the AZD1222 COVID-19 vaccine.

The J gene is TRBJ2-7, the V gene TRBV10-3, with TRBD1 matching over 11 bases. This CDR3 spans 13 amino acids. CDR1 is ENHRY, CDR2 SYGVKD, per germline. Unmatched junction bases numbered 2, after V lost 5 bases and J lost 5 bases. The CDR3 protein is CAISKGQGDEQYF. The DNA of the CDR3 is TGTGCCATCAGTAAGGGACAGGGGGACGAGCAGTACTTC.

The CDR3 DNA reads TGCGCCAGCAGCCCCTGGGGGGGTCCCGGGGAGCTGTTTTTT. Translation gives CASSPWGGPGELFF. The J gene is TRBJ2-2, the V gene TRBV4-3; TRBD2 agrees at 7 bases. There are 14 residues in the CDR3. Germline V gene data show CDR1 as LGHNA and CDR2 as YSLEER. V shed 4 bases, J shed 6 bases, and the junction held 5 bases outside the gene matches.

The chain joins TRBV19 to TRBJ1-1; possibly TRBD1 for D (6 bases). The V and J ends lost 1 base and 5 bases respectively, with 14 bases between them. The CDR3 totals 15 residues. CDR1 and CDR2 (germline): LNHDA, SQIVND (reference sequence). The CDR3 DNA sequence: TGTGCCAGTAGTATAGGAGCGGGGGGCCGGACTGAAGCTTTCTTT. Encoded protein: CASSIGAGGRTEAFF.

The genes are TRBV3-1 (or the pseudogene TRBV3-2) and TRBJ1-3; perhaps TRBD1 as D (5 bases). This CDR3 is 13 amino acids long. In germline, CDR1 is LGHDT, CDR2 YNNKEL (reference sequence). Trimming removed 6 bases from V and 4 bases from J, with 10 bases in between. CDR3 sequence (DNA): TGTGCCAGCAGTCCCAGGGAAGGAAACACCATATATTTT. Translating gives CASSPREGNTIYF.

Only one count was recorded for this clone. The chain couples TRBV5-6 to TRBJ2-2; the match to TRBD2 covers 8 bases. Germline assignment: CDR1 SGHDT and CDR2 YYEEEE. The CDR3 contains 15 residues. V was pared by 2 bases and J by 3 bases, with 3 bases of the junction left unmatched. DNA for the CDR3: TGTGCCAGCAGCTTCGGGGGGGTAGACACCGGGGAGCTGTTTTTT. Its translation: CASSFGGVDTGELFF.

This clone was seen more than once but under ten times. The chain carries TRBV10-3 and TRBJ1-1; possible D gene TRBD1, 6 bases. The V gene lost 6 bases and the J gene lost 9 bases, with 14 bases spanning the gap. Per the germline V gene, CDR1 is ENHRY and CDR2 is SYGVKD. The CDR3 is 12 amino acids. The CDR3 spells CAIRNEGGQAFF. DNA for the CDR3: TGTGCCATCAGGAACGAGGGGGGCCAAGCTTTCTTT.

This chain joins TRBV5-1 and TRBJ2-5, with D unresolved. Per germline, CDR1 SGHRS and CDR2 YFSETQ. Trimming pared 1 base from V and 2 bases from J, leaving 21 bases between. The CDR3 has 18 amino acids. CDR3 nucleotide sequence: TGCGCCAGCAGCTTGAGAGAGCCTCACACCCACACACAAGAGACCCAGTACTTC. Protein product: CASSLREPHTHTQETQYF.

The chain uses TRBV15 and TRBJ1-3; TRBD1 is a possible D gene (5 bases). From germline, CDR1 is LNHNV and CDR2 YYDKDF (reference sequence). CDR3 length: 16 amino acids. V lost 1 base and J lost 0, with 10 bases in between. The CDR3 sequence: CATSRVKGTSGNTIYF. For the CDR3, the DNA is TGTGCCACCAGCAGAGTAAAGGGGACCTCTGGAAACACCATATATTTT.

This chain links TRBV6-5 with TRBJ2-5; 9 bases are a match to TRBD2. Germline V gene data show CDR1 as MNHEY and CDR2 as SVGAGI. Trimming removed 7 bases from V and 4 bases from J; junction bases left unmatched: 7. The CDR3 covers 14 residues. This chain's CDR3 is CASIRLAGRETQYF. The CDR3 DNA is TGTGCCAGCATTCGGCTAGCGGGAAGAGAGACCCAGTACTTC.

The chain carries TRBV30 and TRBJ1-2; 7 bases fit TRBD1. This CDR3 has 13 amino acids. Unmatched junction bases numbered 3, after V lost 3 bases and J lost 2 bases. Germline loops: CDR1 GTSNPN, CDR2 SVGIG (reference sequence). CDR3 residues: CAWRGGENYGYTF. CDR3 sequence (DNA): TGTGCCTGGAGAGGGGGCGAAAACTATGGCTACACCTTC.

This sequence joins TRBV7-2 and TRBJ2-5, with 8 bases identical to TRBD2. The ends lost 3 bases at V and 5 bases at J; junction bases unmatched: 8. This CDR3 contains 15 residues. Per the germline V gene, CDR1 is SGHTA and CDR2 is FQGNSA. CDR3 protein: CASSFGGGLPETQYF. For the CDR3, the DNA is TGTGCCAGCAGCTTCGGCGGGGGGCTCCCCGAGACCCAGTACTTC.

The rearrangement uses TRBV6-5 and TRBJ1-1; tentative D call: TRBD1 (6 bases). The CDR3 length is 15 residues. Germline assignment: CDR1 MNHEY and CDR2 SVGAGI. V was shortened by 0 bases and J by 1 base, with 9 bases between the two germline ends. The CDR3 nucleotides are TGTGCCAGCAGTTACTCCGCAGGGGCGAACACTGAAGCTTTCTTT. Protein: CASSYSAGANTEAFF.

The chain uses TRBV28 and TRBJ1-1; TRBD1 matches at 8 bases. The CDR3 length is 14 residues. With V trimmed by 4 bases and J by 6 bases, 7 bases remained unmatched. CDR1 MDHEN and CDR2 SYDVKM come from the germline V gene. CDR3 DNA sequence: TGTGCCAGCAGTTCGACAGGGGTTTTGGCTGAAGCTTTCTTT. Protein: CASSSTGVLAEAFF.

This clone has a single count. The chain links TRBV28 to TRBJ1-5; no clear D gene. CDR1 and CDR2 from the germline V gene are MDHEN and SYDVKM. Trimming removed 6 bases from V and 3 bases from J, with 12 bases in between. This CDR3 is built from 14 residues. Written as DNA, the CDR3 is TGTGCCAGCAGGGCCCCCGGGCCCAATCAGCCCCAGCATTTT. Amino acid sequence: CASRAPGPNQPQHF.

The CDR3 DNA is TGTGCCAGCAGCGTAGTTCCTAGCGGAGGCGAGCAGTACTTC. It codes for CASSVVPSGGEQYF. This chain connects TRBV9 to TRBJ2-7, with 7 bases lining up with TRBD2. Trimming removed 0 bases from V and 6 bases from J; junction bases left unmatched: 6. Per the germline V gene, CDR1 is SGDLS and CDR2 is YYNGEE. The CDR3 contains 14 residues. Full variable domain (outside the CDR3, taken from reference TRBV9 and TRBJ2-7): DSGVTQTPKHLITATGQRVTLRCSPRSGDLSVYWYQQSLDQGLQFLIQYYNGEERAKGNILERFSAQQFPDLHSELNLSSLELGDSALYFCASSVVPSGGEQYFGPGTRLTVT.

The V and J genes are TRBV28 and TRBJ2-5; 9 nucleotides line up with TRBD2. Per the germline V gene, CDR1 is MDHEN and CDR2 is SYDVKM. V lost 2 bases and J lost 5; bases outside the gene matches: 3. The CDR3 is 14 residues long. The CDR3 region is CASSLVSGSETQYF. In nucleotides, the CDR3 is TGTGCCAGCAGTTTAGTTAGCGGGAGTGAGACCCAGTACTTC. The whole variable domain, remainder taken from reference TRBV28 and TRBJ2-5, is DVKVTQSSRYLVKRTGEKVFLECVQDMDHENMFWYRQDPGLGLRLIYFSYDVKMKEKGDIPEGYSVSREKKERFSLILESASTNQTSMYLCASSLVSGSETQYFGPGTRLLVL.

There are a few counts of this clone. This chain connects TRBV7-9 to TRBJ2-7; TRBD2 matches 7 bases. The V gene's germline CDR1 is SEHNR and CDR2 FQNEAQ (reference sequence). J lost 4 bases, V lost 11 bases, and 8 bases had no gene match. The CDR3 contains 12 residues. CDR3 coding DNA: TGTGCCGGGCTTAGGGAGGGTTACGAGCAGTACTTC. Protein sequence: CAGLREGYEQYF.

This clone occurred a few times. The chain couples TRBV28 to TRBJ1-4, with D unclear. Trimming removed 8 bases at V and 5 bases at J, with 15 bases between. Germline loops: CDR1 MDHEN, CDR2 SYDVKM. CDR3 length: 14 residues. The CDR3: CASALRASNEKLFF. The CDR3, as DNA: TGTGCCAGCGCCCTCCGAGCCAGCAATGAAAAACTGTTTTTT.

The chain carries TRBV29-1 and TRBJ2-7, with D perhaps given as TRBD1 or TRBD2 (7 bases each). Between the trimmed V and J ends, which lost 5 bases and 2 bases, there was a span of 13 bases. CDR3 length: 13 amino acids. Germline lookup yields CDR1 SQVTM and CDR2 ANQGSEA. This CDR3 reads CSVTPGGAYEQYF. The CDR3 DNA is TGCAGCGTTACTCCAGGGGGGGCCTACGAGCAGTACTTC.

V usage is TRBV27 and J usage is TRBJ2-3; D may be TRBD2 (5 bases). The CDR3 is made up of 13 amino acids. Per germline, CDR1 MNHEY and CDR2 SMNVEV (reference sequence). V lost 8 bases and J lost 6, with 15 bases in between. Here the CDR3 DNA reads TGTGCCAGCGGTGCCGGGGTCCGGGATACGCAGTATTTT. Translating gives CASGAGVRDTQYF.

V gene TRBV7-9 combines with J gene TRBJ1-4; the D is unclear. Germline CDR1 and CDR2: SEHNR and FQNEAQ (reference sequence). V was cut by 4 bases and J by 10 bases, with 13 bases left in between. CDR3 length equals 13 residues. CDR3 sequence reads: CASSSGSTRKLFF. In DNA form, the CDR3 reads TGTGCCAGCAGCTCGGGGTCCACGCGAAAACTGTTTTTT.

The V call is TRBV9, the J call TRBJ2-7; a weak D match, TRBD2 (5 bases). Germline V gene lookup returns CDR1 SGDLS and CDR2 YYNGEE. V was pared by 0 bases and J by 0 bases, with 10 bases between. The CDR3 covers 15 residues. The CDR3 nucleotides read TGTGCCAGCAGCGTAGACCCGACTACCTCCTACGAGCAGTACTTC. It encodes CASSVDPTTSYEQYF.

Worth noting for this clone: One end of the junction varies from germline; a read error may be responsible. The V and J genes are TRBV7-2 and TRBJ2-7; 8 bases are a match to TRBD2. The CDR3 covers 16 residues. Germline CDR1 is SGHTA and CDR2 is FQGNSA. This CDR3 is CASSLGLGLVSHEQYF. The CDR3, as DNA: TGTGCCAGCAGCTTAGGGTTGGGACTAGTCTCCCACGAGCAGTACTTC.